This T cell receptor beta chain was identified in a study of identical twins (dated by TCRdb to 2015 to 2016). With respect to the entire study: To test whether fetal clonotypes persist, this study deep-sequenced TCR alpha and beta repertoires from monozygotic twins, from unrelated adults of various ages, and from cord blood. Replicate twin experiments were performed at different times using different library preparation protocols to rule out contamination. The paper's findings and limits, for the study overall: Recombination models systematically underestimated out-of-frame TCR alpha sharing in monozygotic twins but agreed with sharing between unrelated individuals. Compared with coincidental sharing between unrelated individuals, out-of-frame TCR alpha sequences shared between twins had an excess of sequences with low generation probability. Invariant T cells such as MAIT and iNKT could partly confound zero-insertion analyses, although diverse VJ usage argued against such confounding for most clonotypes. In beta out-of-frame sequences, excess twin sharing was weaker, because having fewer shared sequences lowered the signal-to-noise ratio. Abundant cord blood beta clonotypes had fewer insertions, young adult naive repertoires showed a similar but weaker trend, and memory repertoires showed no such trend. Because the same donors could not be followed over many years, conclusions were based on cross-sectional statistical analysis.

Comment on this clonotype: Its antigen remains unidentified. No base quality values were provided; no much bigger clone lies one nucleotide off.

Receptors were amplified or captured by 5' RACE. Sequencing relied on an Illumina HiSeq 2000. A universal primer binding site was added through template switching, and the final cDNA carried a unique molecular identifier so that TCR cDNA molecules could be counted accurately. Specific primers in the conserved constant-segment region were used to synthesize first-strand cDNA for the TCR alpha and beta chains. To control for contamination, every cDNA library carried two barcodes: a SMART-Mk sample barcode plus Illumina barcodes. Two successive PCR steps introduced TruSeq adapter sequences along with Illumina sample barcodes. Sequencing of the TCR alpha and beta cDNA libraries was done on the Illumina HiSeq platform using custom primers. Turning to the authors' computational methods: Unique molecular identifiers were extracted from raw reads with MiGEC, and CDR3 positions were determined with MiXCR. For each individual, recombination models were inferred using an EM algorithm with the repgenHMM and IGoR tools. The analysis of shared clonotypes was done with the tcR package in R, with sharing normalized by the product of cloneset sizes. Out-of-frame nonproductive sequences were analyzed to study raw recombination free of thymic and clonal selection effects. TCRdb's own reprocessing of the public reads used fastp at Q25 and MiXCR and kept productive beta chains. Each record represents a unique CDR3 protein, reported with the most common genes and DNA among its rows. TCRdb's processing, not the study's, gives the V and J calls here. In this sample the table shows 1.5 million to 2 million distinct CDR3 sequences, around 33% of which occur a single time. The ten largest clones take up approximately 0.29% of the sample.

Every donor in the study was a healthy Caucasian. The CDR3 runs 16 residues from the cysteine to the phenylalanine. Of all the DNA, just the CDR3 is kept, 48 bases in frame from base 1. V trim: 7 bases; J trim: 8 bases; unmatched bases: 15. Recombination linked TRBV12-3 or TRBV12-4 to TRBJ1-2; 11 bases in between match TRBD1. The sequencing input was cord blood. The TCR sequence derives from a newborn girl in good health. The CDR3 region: CASTLGPRTGGLGYTF. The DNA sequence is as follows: TGTGCCAGCACCCTGGGACCTAGGACAGGGGGCCTAGGCTACACCTTC.